The clone carrying this TCR beta chain was seen a handful of times. Germline V gene lookup returns CDR1 KGHSH and CDR2 LQKENI. CDR3 size: 14 residues. Trimming stripped 3 bases from V and 4 bases from J, with 11 bases between. The data are from a study of cytomegalovirus exposure and HLA in healthy donors. This PCR relied on a set of 60 Vbeta primers and 13 Jbeta primers. Here immunoSEQ multiplex PCR was the method, and the copy in TCRdb shows in-frame clones only, minus some. The table shows 99,000 or so clones, with approximately 70% occurring only once. Sequenced sample: PBMCs. The rearrangement links TRBV18 to TRBJ2-3; no clear D gene. This TCR was sampled from a man aged 25-40 years in good health and CMV-seronegative. CDR3 sequence reads: CASSPPSPADTQYF. The CDR3 DNA reads as TGTGCCAGCTCACCCCCATCACCAGCAGATACGCAGTATTTT.